This TCR beta chain was captured in a study of blood T cell repertoires in COVID-19. On the study more broadly: Samples of COVID-19 (acute and convalescent) were obtained from the United States, Italy and Spain.

The method was immunoSEQ multiplex PCR; TCRdb's version includes in-frame clones alone and lacks a portion of them. This table holds approximately 38,000 clones, roughly nine tenths found once. This CDR3 comprises 16 residues. Germline loops: CDR1 LGHNA, CDR2 YSLEER. The ends lost 0 bases at V and 3 bases at J; junction bases unmatched: 5. This TCR came from a man in his thirties or forties with active or convalescent COVID-19. This chain connects TRBV4-3 to TRBJ1-2, with TRBD1 matching over 9 bases. The sample consisted of peripheral blood. The CDR3 coding sequence is TGCGCCAGCAGCCAAGACTTTACAGGGGGCGACTATGGCTACACCTTC. Protein product: CASSQDFTGGDYGYTF.